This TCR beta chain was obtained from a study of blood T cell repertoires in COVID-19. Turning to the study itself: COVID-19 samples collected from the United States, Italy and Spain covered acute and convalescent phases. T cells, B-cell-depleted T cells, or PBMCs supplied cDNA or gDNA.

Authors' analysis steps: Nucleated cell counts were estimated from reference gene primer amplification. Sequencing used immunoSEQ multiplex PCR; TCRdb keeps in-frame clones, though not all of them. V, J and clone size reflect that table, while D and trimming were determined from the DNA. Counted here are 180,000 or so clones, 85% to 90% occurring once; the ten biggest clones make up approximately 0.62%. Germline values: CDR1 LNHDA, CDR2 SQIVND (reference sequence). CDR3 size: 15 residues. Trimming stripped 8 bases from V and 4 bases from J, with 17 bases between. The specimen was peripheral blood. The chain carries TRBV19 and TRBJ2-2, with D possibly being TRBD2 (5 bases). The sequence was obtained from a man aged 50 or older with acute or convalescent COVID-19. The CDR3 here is CASGRLDSPTGELFF. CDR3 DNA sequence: TGTGCCAGTGGTCGGCTGGACTCACCCACCGGGGAGCTGTTTTTT. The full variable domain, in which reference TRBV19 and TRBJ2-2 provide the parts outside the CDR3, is DGGITQSPKYLFRKEGQNVTLSCEQNLNHDAMYWYRQDPGQGLRLIYYSQIVNDFQKGDIAEGYSVSREKKESFPLTVTSAQKNPTAFYLCASGRLDSPTGELFFGEGSRLTVL.